One sample yielded the 5 T cell receptor beta chains listed below, sequenced in a study of blood T cells in healthy people across ages. Sample-barcoded 5' priming and a J-beta primer mix drove a second PCR of about 6 to 12 cycles. TCRdb analysed the 5' RACE reads with MiXCR anew, one entry per CDR3 protein. The sample consists of roughly 550,000 distinct CDR3 sequences, 24% of them appearing once. The same data also went into a second study, on T cells of mothers and their children.

The material sequenced was blood. Receptor source: a boy aged 10-17 years in good health.

The chain uses TRBV13 and TRBJ1-2; 7 nucleotides match TRBD1. V dropped 3 bases and J dropped 4; count of bases not matched to a gene: 8. CDR3 length: 15 amino acids. Germline V gene lookup returns CDR1 PRHDT and CDR2 FYEKMQ (reference sequence). CDR3 sequence: CASSFEGAPSYGYTF. The CDR3 DNA reads as TGTGCCAGCAGCTTCGAGGGGGCCCCAAGCTATGGCTACACCTTC.

The CDR3 bases are TGTGCCATCAGTGAAGGCGGAAAACTAGCGGGGGGCCTTAGCTCCTACAATGAGCAGTTCTTC. Its translation is CAISEGGKLAGGLSSYNEQFF. The chain combines TRBV10-3 with TRBJ2-1; 12 positions match TRBD2. Trimming took 3 bases from V and 0 from J; bases not matched to a gene: 15. The V gene's germline CDR1 is ENHRY and CDR2 SYGVKD. This CDR3 is built from 21 residues.

In its sample, this clonotype was seen a few times. V and J are TRBV5-1 and TRBJ2-2; the match to TRBD1 covers 9 bases. The CDR3 contains 15 residues. J lost 2 bases, V lost 5 bases, and 4 bases had no gene match. Germline V gene lookup returns CDR1 SGHRS and CDR2 YFSETQ. Here the CDR3 reads CASRSGQGNTGELFF. The CDR3 nucleotides are TGCGCCAGCAGATCGGGACAGGGCAACACCGGGGAGCTGTTTTTT.

This clonotype appeared a single time. The V gene is TRBV12-3 or TRBV12-4, the J gene TRBJ2-1; 7 positions agree with TRBD1. The trim removed 1 base at V and 12 bases at J, leaving 0 bases unmatched. The CDR3 is 11 residues long. The CDR3, as DNA: TGTGCCAGCAGTTTAGGGACAGGGCAGTTCTTC. Amino acid sequence: CASSLGTGQFF.

This rearrangement joins TRBV7-2 to TRBJ2-2, with 14 positions matching TRBD2. Germline V lookup: CDR1 SGHTA, CDR2 FQGNSA. The CDR3 consists of 16 residues. J was trimmed by 6 bases and V by 6 bases; bases with no gene match: 6. The CDR3 here is CASRGLAGVRSGELFF. CDR3 coding DNA: TGTGCCAGCAGGGGACTAGCGGGAGTACGGTCCGGGGAGCTGTTTTTT.